Only a few counts were recorded for the clone carrying this T cell receptor (beta chain). J gave up 0 bases and V 4 bases, and 6 bases lay outside the gene matches. The germline CDR1 and CDR2 sequences are SGHRS and YFSETQ. The CDR3 loop spans 16 amino acids. These data are taken from a study of CD8 T cells in Susac syndrome. RNA was extracted with the RNeasy kit, and a quantity of roughly 0.45 to 1 ug was reverse transcribed using random hexamers. TCRdb ran MiXCR on the immunoSEQ multiplex PCR reads and lists one entry per CDR3 protein. The sample consists of 75,000 to 95,000 distinct CDR3 sequences, about 91% of them appearing once.

The receptor's source is a human donor with multiple sclerosis. The sequencing sample was made of CD8+ T cells from PBMCs. The chain has TRBV5-1 and TRBJ1-1; 10 nucleotides align to TRBD1. CDR3 DNA sequence: TGCGCCAGCAGCAGGACAGGGGGAGAAGTGAACACTGAAGCTTTCTTT. It codes for CASSRTGGEVNTEAFF.